Shown below are 9 T cell receptor beta chains from a single sample sequenced in a study of T cell responses to AZD1222 COVID-19 vaccine. TCRdb keeps only in-frame clones here, not all; method: immunoSEQ multiplex PCR. This table has about 120,000 clones, approximately 90% appearing once. The sample consisted of peripheral blood, taken on day 0 of AZD1222 vaccination. The receptors shown here come from an adult in good health.

The rearrangement uses TRBV9 and TRBJ2-7; no definite D call. In germline, CDR1 is SGDLS, CDR2 YYNGEE. V was shortened by 4 bases and J by 0 bases, with 11 bases between the two germline ends. The CDR3 sequence is 14 residues long. CDR3 loop: CASSTHSSSYEQYF. The CDR3 region has the DNA TGTGCCAGCAGCACCCACTCAAGCTCCTACGAGCAGTACTTC.

The rearrangement uses TRBV24-1 and TRBJ1-4; TRBD1 is a possible D gene (6 bases). Germline CDR1 and CDR2: KGHDR and SFDVKD. Trimming removed 3 bases at V and 8 bases at J, with 12 bases between. This CDR3 has 14 amino acids. The CDR3 DNA reads TGTGCCACCAGTGATACAGGGTTGGGCGAAAAACTGTTTTTT. It yields the protein CATSDTGLGEKLFF.

Concerning this clone itself: Other DNA sequences in this specimen translate into the identical CDR3. The chain couples TRBV7-8 to TRBJ2-5; weak D call: TRBD1 (6 bases). Germline CDR1 is SGHVS and CDR2 is FQNEAQ. CDR3 length: 16 amino acids. Deletions cut 4 bases from V and 5 bases from J, with 20 bases between. The CDR3 sequence: CASSSWGLGAQETQYF. In DNA, the CDR3 is TGTGCCAGCAGCTCGTGGGGGCTCGGGGCCCAGGAGACCCAGTACTTC.

The gene calls are TRBV19 and TRBJ1-3; no clear D gene. The CDR3 covers 17 residues. Trimming left V 3 bases short and J 4 bases short, with 19 bases between. Germline V gene data show CDR1 as LNHDA and CDR2 as SQIVND (reference sequence). The CDR3 here is CASSIEAARSGGNTIYF. CDR3 nucleotide sequence: TGTGCCAGTAGTATCGAAGCCGCCCGGAGTGGGGGAAACACCATATATTTT.

The chain uses TRBV5-1 and TRBJ2-2; 9 nucleotides match TRBD1. Trimming removed 4 bases from V and 0 bases from J; junction bases left unmatched: 4. The germline V gene has CDR1 SGHRS and CDR2 YFSETQ. This CDR3 spans 16 amino acids. The CDR3, as DNA: TGCGCCAGCAGCCCATGGACAGGGGCGAACACCGGGGAGCTGTTTTTT. Translated, it gives CASSPWTGANTGELFF.

This chain uses TRBV21-1 with TRBJ2-5; no check of the table's D call, TRBD1, against the DNA was made. TRBV21-1 is recorded as a pseudogene. The length of the CDR3 is 13 residues. The CDR3 spells CASTWQQKETQYF. The CDR3 bases are TGTGCCAGCACTTGGCAACAGAAAGAGACCCAGTACTTC.

The chain couples TRBV30 to TRBJ2-4; a weak D match, TRBD1 (6 bases). From germline, CDR1 is GTSNPN and CDR2 SVGIG (reference sequence). The CDR3 is 14 residues long. Deletions cut 1 base from V and 5 bases from J, with 12 bases between. This CDR3 reads CAWSETGFQNIQYF. The CDR3 DNA reads as TGTGCCTGGAGTGAAACAGGGTTTCAAAACATTCAGTACTTC.

In nucleotides, the CDR3 is TGTGCCAGCAATAAGCGGGGGGGCGATGAGCAGTTCTTC. Its translation is CASNKRGGDEQFF. The chain joins TRBV2 to TRBJ2-1; 10 bases are shared with TRBD2. Per the germline V gene, CDR1 is SNHLY and CDR2 is FYNNEI. Trimming took 7 bases from V and 8 from J; bases not matched to a gene: 5. This CDR3 spans 13 amino acids.

This rearrangement joins TRBV7-3 to TRBJ2-2; D is unresolved. Germline V gives CDR1 SGHTA, CDR2 FQGTGA. V was trimmed by 5 bases and J by 2 bases, leaving 3 bases between them. The CDR3 is 12 residues long. The CDR3 region is CASSVNTGELFF. The CDR3 nucleotides are TGTGCCAGCAGCGTTAACACCGGGGAGCTGTTTTTT.